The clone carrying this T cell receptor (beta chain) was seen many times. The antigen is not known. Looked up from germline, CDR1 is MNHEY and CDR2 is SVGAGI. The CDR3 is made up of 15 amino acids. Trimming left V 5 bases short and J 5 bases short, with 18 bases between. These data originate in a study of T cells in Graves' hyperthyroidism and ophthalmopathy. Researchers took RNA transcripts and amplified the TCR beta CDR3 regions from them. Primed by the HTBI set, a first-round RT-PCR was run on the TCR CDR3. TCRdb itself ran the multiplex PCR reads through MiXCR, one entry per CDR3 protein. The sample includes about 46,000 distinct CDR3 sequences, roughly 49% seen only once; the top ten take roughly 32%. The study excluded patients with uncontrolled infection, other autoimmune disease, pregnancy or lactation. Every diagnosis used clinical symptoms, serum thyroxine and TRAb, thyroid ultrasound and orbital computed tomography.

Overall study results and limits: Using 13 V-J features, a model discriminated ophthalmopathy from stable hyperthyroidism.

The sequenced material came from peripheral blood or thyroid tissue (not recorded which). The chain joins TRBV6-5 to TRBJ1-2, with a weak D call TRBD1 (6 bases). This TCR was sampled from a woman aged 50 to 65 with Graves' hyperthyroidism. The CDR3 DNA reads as TGTGCCAGCAGTCCAACGGACAGTTTCTGGTATGGCTACACCTTC. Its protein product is CASSPTDSFWYGYTF.